What follows are 30 T cell receptor beta chains derived from one specimen sequenced in a study of blood T cell repertoires in COVID-19. The protocol was immunoSEQ multiplex PCR, while the TCRdb copy is restricted to in-frame clones and leaves out a portion. The data show some 280,000 clones, 85% seen once. The material sequenced was peripheral blood. These receptors all stem from a woman between 50 and 59 years old with active or convalescent COVID-19.

V gene TRBV6-1 combines with J gene TRBJ1-6; D gene ambiguous. Germline V gene sequence: CDR1 MNHNS, CDR2 SASEGT. There are 13 residues in the CDR3. Trimming shortened V by 2 bases and J by 6 bases, and 5 bases separated the two germline ends. The CDR3 nucleotides are TGTGCCAGCAGTGAAATGCGTAATTCACCCCTCCACTTT. This encodes CASSEMRNSPLHF.

The V gene is TRBV29-1, the J gene TRBJ1-5, with 8 bases aligning to TRBD1. Germline CDR1 and CDR2: SQVTM and ANQGSEA. V gave up 5 bases and J gave up 7 bases; unmatched junction bases: 7. This CDR3 region has 13 residues. The CDR3 region is CSVQTGAQQPQHF. Written as DNA, the CDR3 is TGCAGCGTTCAGACAGGGGCGCAGCAGCCCCAGCATTTT.

The rearrangement uses TRBV7-9 and TRBJ1-2; 7 bases map to TRBD1. Germline CDR1 reads SEHNR; CDR2 reads FQNEAQ (reference sequence). V dropped 1 base and J dropped 9; count of bases not matched to a gene: 8. This CDR3 is 14 amino acids long. For the CDR3, the DNA is TGTGCCAGCAGCTTAGACCGGGACAGCTCTCGCTACACCTTC. This codes for CASSLDRDSSRYTF.

V and J are TRBV3-1 (or the pseudogene TRBV3-2) and TRBJ2-5, with 9 bases matching TRBD2. The J segment lost 6 bases and the V segment lost 4 bases, leaving 9 bases of the junction unmatched. The CDR3 sequence is 15 residues long. Per germline, CDR1 LGHDT and CDR2 YNNKEL (reference sequence). CDR3 sequence (DNA): TGTGCCAGCAGCCTGATAGCGGGAGTTACCAAGACCCAGTACTTC. It codes for CASSLIAGVTKTQYF.

V gene TRBV5-1 combines with J gene TRBJ2-7; TRBD2 agrees at 7 bases. Per germline, CDR1 SGHRS and CDR2 YFSETQ. The length of the CDR3 is 16 residues. V dropped 0 bases and J dropped 2; count of bases not matched to a gene: 8. CDR3 in amino acids: CASSLGGRLATYEQYF. CDR3 nucleotide sequence: TGCGCCAGCAGCTTGGGAGGTCGACTAGCTACCTACGAGCAGTACTTC.

The CDR3 region is CASSLLASSKNIQYF. CDR3 DNA sequence: TGCGCCAGCAGCTTGCTGGCTAGTTCCAAAAACATTCAGTACTTC. The chain has TRBV5-1 and TRBJ2-4; D is unclear. The CDR3 length is 15 residues. The germline CDR1 and CDR2 sequences are SGHRS and YFSETQ. V lost 1 base to trimming and J lost 2 bases, with 10 bases between them. Variable domain in full (rest from reference TRBV5-1 and TRBJ2-4): KAGVTQTPRYLIKTRGQQVTLSCSPISGHRSVSWYQQTPGQGLQFLFEYFSETQRNKGNFPGRFSGRQFSNSRSEMNVSTLELGDSALYLCASSLLASSKNIQYFGAGTRLSVL.

V is TRBV2 and J is TRBJ1-1, with 9 bases identical to TRBD1. V gave up 1 base and J gave up 8 bases; unmatched junction bases: 2. Germline values: CDR1 SNHLY, CDR2 FYNNEI. The CDR3 totals 13 residues. CDR3 nucleotides: TGTGCCAGCAGTGAAGGGGACAGGGCAGAAGCTTTCTTT. Translating it yields CASSEGDRAEAFF.

The chain is built from TRBV4-2 and TRBJ1-1; D unresolved. Trimming stripped 4 bases from V and 6 bases from J, with 9 bases between. This CDR3 is built from 12 residues. Germline assignment: CDR1 LGHNA and CDR2 YNFKEQ. The CDR3 nucleotides read TGTGCCAGCAGCCCCTCACGGGCTGAAGCTTTCTTT. Protein product: CASSPSRAEAFF.

This chain uses TRBV27 with TRBJ2-1, with 8 bases aligning to TRBD1. Germline V lookup: CDR1 MNHEY, CDR2 SMNVEV (reference sequence). V gave up 5 bases and J gave up 6 bases; unmatched junction bases: 12. The CDR3 contains 16 residues. CDR3 bases: TGTGCCAGCAGTGTTCCAGGGGGCGTTAGGTCCAATGAGCAGTTCTTC. Translation: CASSVPGGVRSNEQFF.

The V and J genes are TRBV30 and TRBJ1-5; D gene uncertain. With 0 bases removed from V and 0 bases from J, the gap between germline ends came to 6 bases. Per the germline V gene, CDR1 is GTSNPN and CDR2 is SVGIG (reference sequence). The CDR3 is made up of 14 amino acids. The CDR3 DNA follows: TGTGCCTGGAGTGTAGCCATTAGCAATCAGCCCCAGCATTTT. Encoded protein: CAWSVAISNQPQHF. The entire variable domain, with the rest obtained from reference TRBV30 and TRBJ1-5, is as follows: SQTIHQWPATLVQPVGSPLSLECTVEGTSNPNLYWYRQAAGRGLQLLFYSVGIGQISSEVPQNLSASRPQDRQFILSSKKLLLSDSGFYLCAWSVAISNQPQHFGDGTRLSIL.

The chain joins TRBV5-1 to TRBJ1-1; no firm D call. Between the trimmed V and J ends, which lost 2 bases and 0 bases, there was a span of 11 bases. Germline V gene lookup returns CDR1 SGHRS and CDR2 YFSETQ. This CDR3 spans 15 amino acids. DNA of the CDR3: TGCGCCAGCAGCTTACTCGGGAGGCTGAACACTGAAGCTTTCTTT. It translates to CASSLLGRLNTEAFF. The variable domain in full, with the rest retrieved from reference TRBV5-1 and TRBJ1-1, is KAGVTQTPRYLIKTRGQQVTLSCSPISGHRSVSWYQQTPGQGLQFLFEYFSETQRNKGNFPGRFSGRQFSNSRSEMNVSTLELGDSALYLCASSLLGRLNTEAFFGQGTRLTVV.

Only a few counts were recorded for this clone. J is TRBJ2-1 and V is TRBV6-1, with TRBD2 matching over 7 bases. J gave up 3 bases and V 3 bases, and 5 bases lay outside the gene matches. CDR1 and CDR2 (germline): MNHNS, SASEGT. The CDR3 is 15 amino acids. CDR3 sequence (DNA): TGTGCCAGCAGTGACGGGTCGGGAGGCTACAATGAGCAGTTCTTC. Translated: CASSDGSGGYNEQFF.

The rearrangement joins TRBV7-3 to TRBJ1-1, with TRBD1 as a possible D gene (5 bases). V was trimmed by 4 bases and J by 4 bases, leaving 13 bases between them. The CDR3 length is 14 residues. Germline V gene data show CDR1 as SGHTA and CDR2 as FQGTGA. The CDR3 loop is CASSWGGQGTEAFF. DNA for the CDR3: TGTGCCAGCAGCTGGGGAGGACAAGGCACTGAAGCTTTCTTT.

The chain is built from TRBV11-1 and TRBJ2-5; no firm D call. This CDR3 is built from 13 residues. Germline-derived CDR1 and CDR2 are SGHAT and FQDESV (reference sequence). V was trimmed by 6 bases and J by 1 base, leaving 9 bases between them. The CDR3 region is CASRRSPQETQYF. The DNA for the CDR3 is TGTGCCAGCAGGCGGAGTCCCCAAGAGACCCAGTACTTC.

The chain uses TRBV15 and TRBJ2-5; 10 bases match TRBD2. The junction had 9 bases not matched to a gene; V was cut back by 0 bases and J by 5 bases. From germline, CDR1 is LNHNV and CDR2 YYDKDF (reference sequence). This CDR3 has 17 amino acids. CDR3 sequence: CATSRDLVAGGRETQYF. The CDR3 coding sequence is TGTGCCACCAGCAGAGATCTGGTAGCGGGAGGCCGGGAGACCCAGTACTTC.

A few counts support this clone. J is TRBJ2-7 and V is TRBV2, with D perhaps TRBD1 (7 bases). CDR3 length: 15 amino acids. The germline V gene has CDR1 SNHLY and CDR2 FYNNEI. Trimming removed 7 bases at V and 0 bases at J, with 16 bases between. This CDR3 reads CASKGAGGSSYEQYF. The CDR3 DNA sequence: TGTGCCAGCAAGGGAGCAGGGGGGAGCTCCTACGAGCAGTACTTC.

Note on this clone: The same CDR3 can be traced to other DNA sequences in this sample. This chain joins TRBV19 and TRBJ2-7, with 8 bases lining up with TRBD1. CDR1 and CDR2 (germline): LNHDA, SQIVND (reference sequence). J lost 3 bases, V lost 5 bases, and 3 bases had no gene match. The CDR3 contains 13 residues. CDR3 in DNA: TGTGCCAGTAGTTCCGGACAGGGCTACGAGCAGTACTTC. As protein: CASSSGQGYEQYF. Variable domain in full (rest from reference TRBV19 and TRBJ2-7): DGGITQSPKYLFRKEGQNVTLSCEQNLNHDAMYWYRQDPGQGLRLIYYSQIVNDFQKGDIAEGYSVSREKKESFPLTVTSAQKNPTAFYLCASSSGQGYEQYFGPGTRLTVT.

The V and J genes are TRBV7-3 and TRBJ1-2; 7 nucleotides line up with TRBD1. Trimming at V came to 4 bases and at J to 7 bases, leaving 6 bases not matched to a gene. The germline gives CDR1 SGHTA, CDR2 FQGTGA. The CDR3 covers 13 residues. This CDR3 is CASSYNRGSGYTF. The CDR3 coding sequence is TGTGCCAGCAGCTACAACAGGGGCTCTGGCTACACCTTC.

This clone showed up just once. V is TRBV2 and J is TRBJ2-5, with 10 nucleotides matching TRBD2. Germline values: CDR1 SNHLY, CDR2 FYNNEI. The CDR3 consists of 15 residues. With 4 bases clipped from V and 5 bases from J, the junction kept 7 bases outside the gene matches. The CDR3 nucleotides read TGTGCCAGCAGTGCTCTAGCGGGAGCGGGTGAGACCCAGTACTTC. Translating gives CASSALAGAGETQYF. Full variable domain (remainder filled in from reference TRBV2 and TRBJ2-5): EPEVTQTPSHQVTQMGQEVILRCVPISNHLYFYWYRQILGQKVEFLVSFYNNEISEKSEIFDDQFSVERPDGSNFTLKIRSTKLEDSAMYFCASSALAGAGETQYFGPGTRLLVL.

CDR3 sequence: CSVRDRLSGNTIYF. CDR3 DNA: TGCAGCGTGCGGGACAGGCTCTCTGGAAACACCATATATTTT. This chain uses TRBV29-1 with TRBJ1-3, with 8 bases identical to TRBD1. Germline V gene data show CDR1 as SQVTM and CDR2 as ANQGSEA. The CDR3 is 14 residues long. V dropped 6 bases and J dropped 0; count of bases not matched to a gene: 4.

This chain links TRBV19 with TRBJ2-6, with TRBD2 matching 14 bases. Germline CDR1 is LNHDA and CDR2 is SQIVND (reference sequence). The V gene end was trimmed by 6 bases and the J gene end by 0 bases; junction bases not matched to a gene: 10. This CDR3 has 20 residues. This CDR3 reads CASRFRAGLAGGSGANVLTF. Here the CDR3 DNA reads TGTGCCAGTAGATTCAGGGCAGGACTAGCGGGAGGCTCTGGGGCCAACGTCCTGACTTTC. Full variable domain (remainder filled in from reference TRBV19 and TRBJ2-6): DGGITQSPKYLFRKEGQNVTLSCEQNLNHDAMYWYRQDPGQGLRLIYYSQIVNDFQKGDIAEGYSVSREKKESFPLTVTSAQKNPTAFYLCASRFRAGLAGGSGANVLTFGAGSRLTVL.

V is TRBV10-1 and J is TRBJ2-3; 10 nucleotides match TRBD2. The length of the CDR3 is 18 residues. The germline V gene has CDR1 WNHNN and CDR2 SYGVQD (reference sequence). V lost 0 bases and J lost 3; bases outside the gene matches: 9. In DNA, the CDR3 is TGCGCCAGCAGTGAGTCGACTAGCGGGCACGCACCTACAGATACGCAGTATTTT. Its translation is CASSESTSGHAPTDTQYF.

This clone was counted once. The CDR3 nucleotides are TGCGCCAGCAGCGCGGGGGTTGGGGGCTACGAGCAGTACTTC. Protein product: CASSAGVGGYEQYF. The chain combines TRBV5-1 with TRBJ2-7; TRBD2 aligns across 7 bases. V dropped 4 bases and J dropped 3; count of bases not matched to a gene: 7. This CDR3 has 14 residues. CDR1 is SGHRS and CDR2 is YFSETQ in the germline V gene.

The chain recombines TRBV19 with TRBJ2-1; 7 nucleotides align to TRBD2. CDR3 length: 16 residues. V dropped 3 bases and J dropped 0; count of bases not matched to a gene: 5. Germline-derived CDR1 and CDR2 are LNHDA and SQIVND (reference sequence). The CDR3 nucleotides are TGTGCCAGTAGTATCAGGCGGGGGAGCTCCTACAATGAGCAGTTCTTC. Amino acid sequence: CASSIRRGSSYNEQFF. The full variable domain, rest sourced from reference TRBV19 and TRBJ2-1, is DGGITQSPKYLFRKEGQNVTLSCEQNLNHDAMYWYRQDPGQGLRLIYYSQIVNDFQKGDIAEGYSVSREKKESFPLTVTSAQKNPTAFYLCASSIRRGSSYNEQFFGPGTRLTVL.

The chain has TRBV2 and TRBJ2-7; 8 positions agree with TRBD1. The CDR3 is 13 amino acids. V lost 5 bases, J lost 12 bases, and 12 bases stayed unmatched. Per germline, CDR1 SNHLY and CDR2 FYNNEI. The CDR3 loop reads CASSTYRDRSRYF. The CDR3 bases are TGTGCCAGCAGTACTTACCGGGACAGGTCTCGGTACTTC.

The chain recombines TRBV27 with TRBJ2-1; 9 bases match TRBD1. The CDR3 loop spans 13 amino acids. Trimming at V came to 3 bases and at J to 7 bases, leaving 1 base not matched to a gene. Germline-derived CDR1 and CDR2 are MNHEY and SMNVEV (reference sequence). The CDR3 nucleotides read TGTGCCAGCAGTTTGGACAGGGGAAATGAGCAGTTCTTC. The encoded protein is CASSLDRGNEQFF.

This chain links TRBV7-3 with TRBJ2-3; 9 positions agree with TRBD2. CDR3 size: 14 residues. The V gene's germline CDR1 is SGHTA and CDR2 FQGTGA. V shed 3 bases and J 6 bases; nucleotides not matched to a gene: 4. The CDR3 DNA follows: TGTGCCAGCAGCTTTAGCGGGAGTAGGGATACGCAGTATTTT. Protein sequence: CASSFSGSRDTQYF.

The chain is built from TRBV24-1 and TRBJ2-2, with 7 bases identical to TRBD2. V trimming: 9 bases; J trimming: 5 bases; junction bases outside the gene matches: 11. This CDR3 region has 15 residues. Germline CDR1 reads KGHDR; CDR2 reads SFDVKD. Written as DNA, the CDR3 is TGTGCCACCCGGGGAGGGACTGGGCCAACCGGGGAGCTGTTTTTT. Amino acid sequence: CATRGGTGPTGELFF.

This clone was seen a single time. The rearrangement links TRBV5-1 to TRBJ2-1, with D maybe TRBD1 (6 bases). Trimming removed 3 bases from V and 1 base from J, with 17 bases in between. The CDR3 runs 17 residues. CDR1 is SGHRS and CDR2 is YFSETQ in the germline V gene. The CDR3 loop is CASSWDKDAGSYNEQFF. CDR3 coding DNA: TGCGCCAGCAGCTGGGACAAAGACGCTGGATCCTACAATGAGCAGTTCTTC. Using reference TRBV5-1 and TRBJ2-1 for the parts outside the CDR3, the full variable domain is KAGVTQTPRYLIKTRGQQVTLSCSPISGHRSVSWYQQTPGQGLQFLFEYFSETQRNKGNFPGRFSGRQFSNSRSEMNVSTLELGDSALYLCASSWDKDAGSYNEQFFGPGTRLTVL.

The chain recombines TRBV7-9 with TRBJ2-3; TRBD2 agrees at 10 bases. The CDR3 is made up of 16 amino acids. Germline V gene sequence: CDR1 SEHNR, CDR2 FQNEAQ (reference sequence). Trimming took 5 bases from V and 3 from J; bases not matched to a gene: 8. In DNA form, the CDR3 reads TGTGCCAGCAGCCCAAAAGCGGGAGGGGGAACAGATACGCAGTATTTT. Translation: CASSPKAGGGTDTQYF.